This TCR beta chain comes out of a study of CD8 T cells in Susac syndrome. Sequencing of TCR beta was performed on blood CD8+ T cells and on blood CD4+ T cells. The multiple sclerosis control cohort comprised treatment-naive individuals presenting with stable or active relapsing-remitting disease. TEMRA cells were enriched by FACS, while CD8+ and CD4+ T cells were obtained through a negative isolation that was performed magnetically. An amount of RNA that ranged from about 0.45 to 1 ug was reverse transcribed with random hexamers. The method of amplification for TCR beta CDR3 was immunoSEQ multiplex PCR, covering 54 Vbeta and 13 Jbeta. One entry per CDR3 protein results from TCRdb running MiXCR on the immunoSEQ multiplex PCR reads. The data show roughly 400,000 distinct CDR3 sequences, around 83% seen once. This TCR derives from a human donor with multiple sclerosis. The sequencing sample was made of CD8+ T cells from PBMCs.

The chain's CDR3 is CASSPLTYTLQYF. CDR3 coding DNA: TGTGCCAGCAGCCCATTAACCTATACGCTGCAGTATTTT. The chain carries TRBV27 and TRBJ2-3; D gene unclear. Germline values: CDR1 MNHEY, CDR2 SMNVEV (reference sequence). V gave up 6 bases and J gave up 11 bases, with 18 bases separating them. This CDR3 has 13 amino acids.